This record covers a single TCR beta chain. V lost 0 bases and J lost 7; bases outside the gene matches: 1. CDR1 and CDR2 (germline): LNHDA, SQIVND (reference sequence). The CDR3 loop spans 16 amino acids. The data originate from a study of cytomegalovirus exposure and HLA in healthy donors. PCR employed 60 Vbeta and 13 Jbeta primers. Clones were read by immunoSEQ multiplex PCR, and TCRdb kept only the in-frame ones, dropping some. The table shows roughly 120,000 clones, with about 84% occurring only once. The material sequenced was PBMCs. This TCR came from a man in his forties in good health and CMV-seronegative. The chain links TRBV19 to TRBJ1-6; 12 nucleotides agree with TRBD1. The CDR3 sequence is CASSIEGQGANSPLHF. As DNA, the CDR3 is TGTGCCAGTAGTATAGAGGGACAGGGGGCCAATTCACCCCTCCACTTT.